The present T cell receptor beta chain was sequenced within a study of beta chain features in type 1 diabetes. Study-level findings and limits: Researchers report that Type 1 diabetes patients had moderately but significantly shorter TCRB CDR3s across all four CD4+ subsets. Possible PCR preference for shorter templates applied equally to patients and controls.

As to this clone: The antigen remains undetermined. Since a much larger clone is just one base distant, this may be a read error.

The sequenced template was cDNA made from the entire isolated RNA. The study sequenced naive, central memory and regulatory T cell samples to an average of about 3.57 million reads. The repertoire was sequenced with immunoSEQ multiplex PCR; TCRdb's copy has only in-frame clones and lacks some. The table has some 350,000 clones, roughly 13% seen once; the top ten hold roughly 0.015%. The germline V gene encodes CDR1 SNHLY and CDR2 FYNNEI. The CDR3 has 14 residues. V gave up 5 bases and J gave up 2 bases; unmatched junction bases: 4. The sequence was obtained from a woman aged 18-29 years with type 1 diabetes. V usage is TRBV2 and J usage is TRBJ2-7; 9 nucleotides agree with TRBD1. Sample: naive CD4+ T cells from blood. The CDR3 reads CASSPGQGAYEQYF. The CDR3 nucleotides are TGTGCCAGCAGTCCGGGACAGGGTGCCTACGAGCAGTACTTC.